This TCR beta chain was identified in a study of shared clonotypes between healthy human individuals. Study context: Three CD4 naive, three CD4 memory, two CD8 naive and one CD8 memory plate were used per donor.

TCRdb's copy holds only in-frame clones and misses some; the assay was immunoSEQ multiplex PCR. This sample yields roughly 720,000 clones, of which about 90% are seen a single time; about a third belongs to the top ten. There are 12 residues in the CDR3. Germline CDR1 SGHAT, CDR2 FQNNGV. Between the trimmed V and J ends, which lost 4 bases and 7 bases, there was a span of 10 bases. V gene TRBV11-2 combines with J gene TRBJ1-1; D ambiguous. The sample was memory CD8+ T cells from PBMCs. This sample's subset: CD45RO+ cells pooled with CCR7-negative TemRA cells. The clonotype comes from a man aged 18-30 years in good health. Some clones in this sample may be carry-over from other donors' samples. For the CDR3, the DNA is TGTGCCAGCAGCTCATCGACTAATGAAGCTTTCTTT. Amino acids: CASSSSTNEAFF.